This entry is about one T cell receptor (beta chain). Its matching antigen is unknown. TCRdb re-called the reads through MiXCR, storing one row per CDR3 protein. The sample lists around 200,000 distinct CDR3 sequences, around 35% occurring once. This entry is derived from a study of T cell repertoires in cytomegalovirus infection. Germline V lookup: CDR1 SGHVS, CDR2 FQNEAQ. With 5 bases clipped from V and 11 bases from J, the junction kept 11 bases outside the gene matches. The CDR3 consists of 16 residues. This TCR derives from a human donor in good health (CMV status not recorded). Some clones in this sample may be carry-over from other donors' samples. The chain links TRBV7-8 to TRBJ2-3; 15 bases are shared with TRBD2. The sample was CD8+ T cells from cultured PBMCs, taken from culture after CMV antigen stimulation. CDR3 sequence (DNA): TGTGCCAGCAGCGCCTGGACTAGCGGGGGGGCCGAGGTGCAGTATTTT. Protein: CASSAWTSGGAEVQYF.